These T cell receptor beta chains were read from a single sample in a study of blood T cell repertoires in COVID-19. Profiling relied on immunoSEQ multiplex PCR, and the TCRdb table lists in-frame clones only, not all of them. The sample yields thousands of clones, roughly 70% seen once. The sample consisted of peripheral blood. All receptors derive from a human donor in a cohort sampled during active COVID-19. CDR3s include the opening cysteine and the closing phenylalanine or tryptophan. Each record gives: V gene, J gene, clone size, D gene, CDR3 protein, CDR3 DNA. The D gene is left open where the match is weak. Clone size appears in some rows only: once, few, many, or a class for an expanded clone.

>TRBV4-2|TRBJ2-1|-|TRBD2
CASSPNTGTSGRVEFF
TGTGCCAGCAGCCCGAACACCGGGACTAGCGGGAGGGTGGAGTTCTTC
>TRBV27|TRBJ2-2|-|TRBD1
CASSPRQGSNTGELFF
TGTGCCAGCAGTCCCCGACAGGGTTCGAACACCGGGGAGCTGTTTTTT
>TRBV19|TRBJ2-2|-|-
CASSNRATGELFF
TGTGCCAGTAGTAACAGGGCCACCGGGGAGCTGTTTTTT
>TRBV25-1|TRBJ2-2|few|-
CASSGGPTGELFF
TGTGCCAGCAGTGGTGGGCCTACCGGGGAGCTGTTTTTT
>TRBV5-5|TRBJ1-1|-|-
CASSSRLGGIPEAFF
TGTGCCAGCAGCTCCAGACTCGGGGGAATCCCTGAAGCTTTCTTT
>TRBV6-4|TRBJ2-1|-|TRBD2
CASSETSGTNNEQFF
TGTGCCAGCAGCGAAACTAGCGGGACCAACAATGAGCAGTTCTTC
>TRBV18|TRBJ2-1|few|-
CASSPPSTGIHEQFF
TGTGCCAGCTCACCACCTTCTACAGGGATACATGAGCAGTTCTTC
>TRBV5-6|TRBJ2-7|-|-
CASNYQGAGLATYEQYF
TGTGCCAGCAACTACCAAGGGGCAGGGCTAGCGACCTACGAGCAGTACTTC
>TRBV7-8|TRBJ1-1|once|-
CASSFRSSGTRKGNTEAFF
TGTGCCAGCAGCTTTCGGTCATCCGGGACACGGAAAGGGAACACTGAAGCTTTCTTT
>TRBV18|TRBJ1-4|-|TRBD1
CAGTRGPNEKLFF
TGTGCCGGGACCAGGGGGCCTAATGAAAAACTGTTTTTT
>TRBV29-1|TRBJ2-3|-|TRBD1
CSVPQTGTTDTQYF
TGCAGCGTCCCCCAGACAGGGACCACAGATACGCAGTATTTT
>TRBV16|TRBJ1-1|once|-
CASSQSRGNTEAFF
TGTGCCAGCAGCCAATCAAGGGGGAACACTGAAGCTTTCTTT
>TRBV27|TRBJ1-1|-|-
CASSLGQGGSEAFF
TGTGCCAGCAGTTTAGGGCAGGGAGGGTCTGAAGCTTTCTTT
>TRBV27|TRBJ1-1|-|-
CASERGAEAFF
TGTGCCAGCGAACGGGGGGCTGAAGCTTTCTTT
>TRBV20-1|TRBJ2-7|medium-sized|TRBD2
CSASGQREGLIYEQYF
TGCAGTGCTAGTGGCCAGCGGGAGGGCCTCATATACGAGCAGTACTTC
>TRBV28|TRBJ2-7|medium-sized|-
CASSLSRAYEQYF
TGTGCCAGCAGTTTAAGTCGGGCCTACGAGCAGTACTTC
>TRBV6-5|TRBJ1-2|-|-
CASTRTRAGNYGYTF
TGTGCCAGCACACGGACCCGGGCAGGGAACTATGGCTACACCTTC
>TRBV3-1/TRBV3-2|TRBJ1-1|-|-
CASSQGESGTNTEAFF
TGTGCCAGCAGCCAAGGAGAATCCGGGACAAACACTGAAGCTTTCTTT
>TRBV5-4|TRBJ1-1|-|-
CASSFSRDWTENTEAFF
TGTGCCAGCAGCTTTTCGAGGGATTGGACAGAGAACACTGAAGCTTTCTTT
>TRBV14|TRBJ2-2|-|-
CASSQVRGPGELFF
TGTGCCAGCAGCCAAGTAAGAGGGCCCGGGGAGCTGTTTTTT
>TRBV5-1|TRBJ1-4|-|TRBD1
CASSLGTGSGEKLFF
TGCGCCAGCAGCTTGGGGACAGGGTCGGGAGAAAAACTGTTTTTT
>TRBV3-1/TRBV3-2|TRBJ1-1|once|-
CASSPGQGGRKTEAFF
TGTGCCAGCAGCCCAGGCCAGGGAGGTAGAAAAACTGAAGCTTTCTTT
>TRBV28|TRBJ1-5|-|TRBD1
CASSPGTGAPFEVQPQHF
TGTGCCAGCAGTCCCGGGACAGGGGCCCCCTTTGAGGTTCAGCCCCAGCATTTT
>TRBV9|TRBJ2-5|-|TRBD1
CASSYEGASGETQYF
TGTGCCAGCAGCTATGAGGGGGCGTCGGGGGAGACCCAGTACTTC
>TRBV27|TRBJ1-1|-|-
CASSIDYTNTEAFF
TGTGCCAGCAGTATCGACTATACCAACACTGAAGCTTTCTTT
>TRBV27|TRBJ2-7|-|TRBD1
CASSFRDRGPLAPYEQYF
TGTGCCAGCAGTTTTCGGGACAGGGGACCTTTAGCTCCCTACGAGCAGTACTTC
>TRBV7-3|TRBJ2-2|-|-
CASSLSGNPTGELFF
TGTGCCAGCAGCTTATCGGGGAACCCCACCGGGGAGCTGTTTTTT
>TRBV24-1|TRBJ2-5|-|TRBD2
CATSDSTFGRRETQYF
TGTGCCACCAGTGATTCGACCTTCGGGAGGCGAGAGACCCAGTACTTC
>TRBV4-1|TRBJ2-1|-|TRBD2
CASSQDLGLAGTLF
TGCGCCAGCAGCCAAGATTTAGGACTAGCGGGAACGCTCTTC
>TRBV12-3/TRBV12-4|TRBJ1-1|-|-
CASRQTRGEAFF
TGTGCCAGCCGACAAACCCGGGGTGAAGCTTTCTTT
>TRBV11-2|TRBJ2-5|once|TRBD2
CASSLGLAEQETQYF
TGTGCCAGCAGCTTAGGGCTAGCGGAACAAGAGACCCAGTACTTC
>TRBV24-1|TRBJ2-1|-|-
CATTGSSYNEQFF
TGTGCCACCACCGGGAGCTCCTACAATGAGCAGTTCTTC
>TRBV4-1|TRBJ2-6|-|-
CASSQGPYGANVLTF
TGCGCCAGCAGCCAGGGCCCTTACGGGGCCAACGTCCTGACTTTC
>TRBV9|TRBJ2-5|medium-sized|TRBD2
CASSEGGQLTSVRAETQYF
TGTGCCAGCAGCGAGGGAGGACAGCTGACTAGCGTTAGGGCAGAGACCCAGTACTTC
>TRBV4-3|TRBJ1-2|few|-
CASTSKSRQVGYTF
TGCGCCAGCACCTCCAAGTCAAGGCAGGTTGGCTACACCTTC
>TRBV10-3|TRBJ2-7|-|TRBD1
CAISETGVFYEQYF
TGTGCCATCAGCGAGACAGGGGTCTTCTACGAGCAGTACTTC
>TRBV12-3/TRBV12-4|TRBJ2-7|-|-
CASSAGGYEQYF
TGTGCCAGCAGTGCGGGCGGATACGAGCAGTACTTC
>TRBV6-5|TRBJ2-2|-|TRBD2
CASSYFSGRLTGELFF
TGTGCCAGCAGTTATTTTAGCGGGAGGTTGACCGGGGAGCTGTTTTTT
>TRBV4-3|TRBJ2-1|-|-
CASSPQGSHNEQFF
TGCGCCAGCAGCCCCCAGGGGTCGCACAATGAGCAGTTCTTC
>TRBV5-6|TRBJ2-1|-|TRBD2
CASSLGASGYNEQFF
TGTGCCAGCAGCTTGGGTGCTAGCGGGTACAATGAGCAGTTCTTC
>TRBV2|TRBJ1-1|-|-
CASSGGMNTEAFF
TGTGCCAGCAGCGGGGGGATGAACACTGAAGCTTTCTTT
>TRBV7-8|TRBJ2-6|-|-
CASRPGSGANVLTF
TGTGCCAGCAGGCCAGGGTCTGGGGCCAACGTCCTGACTTTC
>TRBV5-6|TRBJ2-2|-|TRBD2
CASSPRGGRNTGELFF
TGTGCCAGCAGCCCCCGGGGGGGTCGGAACACCGGGGAGCTGTTTTTT
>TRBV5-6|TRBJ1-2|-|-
CASSLDGDYGYTF
TGTGCCAGCAGCTTGGACGGGGACTATGGCTACACCTTC
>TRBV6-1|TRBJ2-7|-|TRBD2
CASSEAAGDSSYEQYF
TGTGCCAGCAGTGAAGCGGCGGGAGATAGCTCCTACGAGCAGTACTTC
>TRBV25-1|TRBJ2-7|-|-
CASSPGVGPAYEQYF
TGTGCCAGCAGTCCCGGGGTAGGACCTGCCTACGAGCAGTACTTC
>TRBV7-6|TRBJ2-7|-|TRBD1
CASSLGRGRWDEQYF
TGTGCCAGCAGCTTGGGCAGGGGGCGGTGGGACGAGCAGTACTTC